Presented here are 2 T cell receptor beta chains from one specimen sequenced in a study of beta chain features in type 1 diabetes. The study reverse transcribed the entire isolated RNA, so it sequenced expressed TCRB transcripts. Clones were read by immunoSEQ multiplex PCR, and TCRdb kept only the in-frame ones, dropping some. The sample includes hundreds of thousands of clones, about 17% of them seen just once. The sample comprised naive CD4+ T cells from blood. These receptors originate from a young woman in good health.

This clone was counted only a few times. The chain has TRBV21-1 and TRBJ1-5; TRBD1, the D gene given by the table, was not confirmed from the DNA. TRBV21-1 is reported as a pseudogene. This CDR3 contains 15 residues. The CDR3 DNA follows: TGTGCCAGCAGCAACGCGACAGGGCGCAATCAGCCCCAGCATTTT. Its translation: CASSNATGRNQPQHF.

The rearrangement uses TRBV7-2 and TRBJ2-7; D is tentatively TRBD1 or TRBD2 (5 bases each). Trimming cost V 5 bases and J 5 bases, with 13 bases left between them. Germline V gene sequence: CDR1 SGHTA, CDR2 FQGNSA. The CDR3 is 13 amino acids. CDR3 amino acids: CASSPGPSHEQYF. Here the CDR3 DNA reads TGTGCCAGCAGCCCAGGGCCTAGCCACGAGCAGTACTTC.